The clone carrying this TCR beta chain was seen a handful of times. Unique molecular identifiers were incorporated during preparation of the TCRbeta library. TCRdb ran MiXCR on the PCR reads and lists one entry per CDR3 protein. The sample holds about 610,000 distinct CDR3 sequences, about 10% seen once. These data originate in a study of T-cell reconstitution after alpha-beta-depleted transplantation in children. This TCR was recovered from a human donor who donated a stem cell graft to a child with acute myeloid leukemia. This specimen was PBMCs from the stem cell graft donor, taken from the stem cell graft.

The chain's CDR3 is CASSSAPTGTEAFF. CDR3 bases: TGTGCCAGCAGCTCGGCCCCGACGGGTACTGAAGCTTTCTTT. V is TRBV7-3 and J is TRBJ1-1; D remains ambiguous. The V and J ends lost 4 bases and 5 bases respectively, with 14 bases between them. Looked up from germline, CDR1 is SGHTA and CDR2 is FQGTGA. This CDR3 is built from 14 residues.